The clone carrying this T cell receptor (beta chain) was observed at least ten times. This sample is drawn from a study of human T cells and chemical hapten exposure. Study information: Throughout the approximately 24-week study, diphenylcyclopropenone was applied weekly to the patients' scalps. Readings were taken at 6 days from patch tests that had applied 0.01% DPC to the upper back.

As to time point: patch test 1, 2 weeks after DPC sensitization. Regarding treatment: therapeutic diphenylcyclopropenone sensitization with weekly scalp DPC. Unfractionated whole blood was the source of the extracted total RNA. Blood collection happened ahead of applying each patch test. The study used a library that attached unique molecular identifiers to individual cDNA molecules. MiXCR was run by TCRdb on the RACE reads, yielding one entry per CDR3 protein. The profile shows under 40,000 distinct CDR3 sequences, 5% to 8% of them singletons. Trimming removed 0 bases at V and 2 bases at J, with 6 bases between. This CDR3 is built from 14 residues. Germline-derived CDR1 and CDR2 are SGHTA and FQGNSA.

The chain carries TRBV7-2 and TRBJ2-3; no reliable D call. The sequence derives from a young woman with alopecia areata. Some clones in this sample may be carry-over from other donors' samples. Sequenced material: whole blood, taken in connection with sensitization to the hapten diphenylcyclopropenone (DPC). CDR3 nucleotide sequence: TGTGCCAGCAGCTTAGCGGGCTCCACAGATACGCAGTATTTT. Translation gives CASSLAGSTDTQYF.